These 10 T cell receptor beta chains originate from one sample sequenced in a study of blood T cells in healthy people across ages. Together with a sample-barcoded 5' primer, a J-beta primer mix was included in a second PCR lasting about 7 to 11 cycles. TCRdb independently ran MiXCR on the 5' RACE reads; one entry per CDR3 protein. Counted here are around 870,000 distinct CDR3 sequences, 29% occurring once; the ten biggest clones make up around a sixth. Source material: blood. Receptors originate from a woman of 80 years or more in good health.

There are many counts of this clonotype. Written as DNA, the CDR3 is TGTGCCAGCAGTAACCAGAAAAGCGGACTCTACGAGCAGTACTTC. Its translation: CASSNQKSGLYEQYF. J is TRBJ2-7 and V is TRBV6-1, with a tentative D call TRBD2 (5 bases). V was shortened by 5 bases and J by 3 bases, with 17 bases between the two germline ends. The CDR3 runs 15 residues. The V gene's germline CDR1 is MNHNS and CDR2 SASEGT.

The sample holds many counts of this clonotype. V is TRBV12-3 or TRBV12-4 and J is TRBJ2-3; D possibly corresponds to TRBD2 (6 bases). V was cut by 7 bases and J by 3 bases, with 20 bases left in between. The CDR3 has 16 residues. The CDR3 DNA reads as TGTGCCAGCACCCTAACATGGGCCCGGGAGACAGATACGCAGTATTTT. Its protein product is CASTLTWARETDTQYF.

To note about this clonotype: At one boundary the junction diverges from the germline segment, which might be a read error. This sequence joins TRBV7-9 and TRBJ2-3, with unresolved D. The CDR3 has 12 residues. CDR1 and CDR2 from the germline V gene are SEHNR and FQNEAQ (reference sequence). This chain's CDR3 is CANSSRSDTQYF. The CDR3 DNA sequence: TGTGCCAACAGCTCCCGGTCAGATACGCAGTATTTT.

Many counts were recorded for this clonotype. The genes are TRBV5-6 and TRBJ2-2, with D maybe TRBD2 (5 bases). This CDR3 comprises 16 residues. The V end was cut by 0 bases, the J end by 2 bases, with 11 bases between. The V gene's germline CDR1 is SGHDT and CDR2 YYEEEE. This chain's CDR3 is CASSLERALNTGELFF. DNA for the CDR3: TGTGCCAGCAGCTTGGAGAGGGCTCTTAACACCGGGGAGCTGTTTTTT.

The chain carries TRBV5-1 and TRBJ1-2; the D gene is possibly TRBD1 (5 bases). The CDR3 spans 14 residues. The V gene lost 5 bases and the J gene lost 4 bases, with 15 bases spanning the gap. Germline-derived CDR1 and CDR2 are SGHRS and YFSETQ. The CDR3 region is CASSPGMGPYGYTF. As DNA, the CDR3 is TGCGCCAGCAGTCCGGGCATGGGGCCCTATGGCTACACCTTC.

Many counts were recorded for this clonotype. The chain has TRBV20-1 and TRBJ1-1; no clear D. CDR1 is DFQATT, CDR2 SNEGSKA, per germline (reference sequence). The CDR3 totals 14 residues. With 0 bases removed from V and 1 base from J, the gap between germline ends came to 9 bases. The chain's CDR3 is CSARDRLTNTEAFF. CDR3 in DNA: TGCAGTGCTAGAGATCGGTTAACGAACACTGAAGCTTTCTTT.

The chain links TRBV5-1 to TRBJ2-1; 15 nucleotides agree with TRBD2. The CDR3 has 16 amino acids. CDR1 SGHRS and CDR2 YFSETQ come from the germline V gene. After removal of 3 bases from V and 5 bases from J, the junction contained 3 bases not matched to a gene. The CDR3: CASSSGLAGGHNEQFF. CDR3 sequence (DNA): TGCGCCAGCAGCTCTGGACTAGCGGGAGGGCACAATGAGCAGTTCTTC. The full variable domain, completed using reference TRBV5-1 and TRBJ2-1, is KAGVTQTPRYLIKTRGQQVTLSCSPISGHRSVSWYQQTPGQGLQFLFEYFSETQRNKGNFPGRFSGRQFSNSRSEMNVSTLELGDSALYLCASSSGLAGGHNEQFFGPGTRLTVL.

Notes on this clonotype: A much larger clonotype is one base distant, so this may be a read error. The CDR3 loop is CASCGRDITEAQYF. In DNA, the CDR3 is TGTGCCAGCTGCGGAAGGGACATCACGGAGGCCCAGTACTTC. The chain employs TRBV9 and TRBJ2-7, with a weak D call TRBD1 (6 bases). Germline V gene lookup returns CDR1 SGDLS and CDR2 YYNGEE. This CDR3 is 14 amino acids long. Between the trimmed V and J ends, which lost 7 bases and 10 bases, there was a span of 24 bases.

Regarding this clonotype: This may be a read error, as it is one base from a much larger clone. The chain links TRBV5-1 to TRBJ2-5; no reliable D call. Trimming cost V 0 bases and J 5 bases, with 14 bases left between them. Per germline, CDR1 SGHRS and CDR2 YFSETQ. The CDR3 extends over 15 amino acids. The CDR3 nucleotides read TGCGCCAGCAGCTTGGTTTTGGGCCCCCGGGAGACCCAGTACTTC. It translates to CASSLVLGPRETQYF.

This clonotype was seen once. The DNA of the CDR3 is TGTGCCAGCAGCTTATTCGATGTTCAGCCCCAGCATTTT. This gives the protein CASSLFDVQPQHF. This chain connects TRBV11-2 to TRBJ1-5; no clear D gene. The V and J ends lost 2 bases and 6 bases respectively, with 8 bases between them. The germline V gene encodes CDR1 SGHAT and CDR2 FQNNGV. The CDR3 is made up of 13 amino acids.